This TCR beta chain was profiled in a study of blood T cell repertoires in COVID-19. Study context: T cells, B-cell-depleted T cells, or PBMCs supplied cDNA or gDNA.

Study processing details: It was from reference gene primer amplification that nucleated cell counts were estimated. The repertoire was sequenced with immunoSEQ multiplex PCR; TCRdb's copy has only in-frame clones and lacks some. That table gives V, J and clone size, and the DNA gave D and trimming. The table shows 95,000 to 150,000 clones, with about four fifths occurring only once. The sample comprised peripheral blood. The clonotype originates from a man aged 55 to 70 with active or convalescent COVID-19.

CDR3 nucleotides: TGTGCCAGCAGCTTATCGTACGAGCAGTACTTC. It codes for CASSLSYEQYF. This rearrangement joins TRBV7-9 to TRBJ2-7; no definite D call. This CDR3 has 11 residues. V lost 2 bases, J lost 4 bases, and 3 bases lay in between. Germline CDR1 is SEHNR and CDR2 is FQNEAQ (reference sequence).